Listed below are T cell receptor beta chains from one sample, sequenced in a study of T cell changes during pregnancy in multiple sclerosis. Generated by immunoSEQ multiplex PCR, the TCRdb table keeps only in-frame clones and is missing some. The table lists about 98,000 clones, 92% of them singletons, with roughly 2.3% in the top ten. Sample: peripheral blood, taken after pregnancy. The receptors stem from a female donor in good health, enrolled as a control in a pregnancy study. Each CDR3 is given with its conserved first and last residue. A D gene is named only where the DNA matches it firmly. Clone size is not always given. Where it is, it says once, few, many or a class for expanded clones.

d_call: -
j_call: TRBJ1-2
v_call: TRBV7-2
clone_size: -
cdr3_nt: TGTGCCAGCAACCCCCAGAGGGGGTATGGCGGCTACACCTTC
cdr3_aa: CASNPQRGYGGYTF

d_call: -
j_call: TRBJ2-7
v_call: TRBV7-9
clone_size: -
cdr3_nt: TGTGCCAGCAGCTTAGTCAACGAGCAGTACTTC
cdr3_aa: CASSLVNEQYF

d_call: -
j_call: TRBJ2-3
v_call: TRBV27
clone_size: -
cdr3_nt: TGTGCCAGCAGTTTGCGTATAGGACGGGGGAGCCAACCTTTCACAGATACGCAGTATTTT
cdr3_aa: CASSLRIGRGSQPFTDTQYF

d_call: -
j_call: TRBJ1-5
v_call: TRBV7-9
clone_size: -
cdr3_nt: TGTGCCAGCAGCTTGGGTTCAGGGGGCAATCAGCCCCAGCATTTT
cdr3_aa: CASSLGSGGNQPQHF

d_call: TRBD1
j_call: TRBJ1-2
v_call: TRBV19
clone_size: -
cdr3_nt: TGTGCCAGTAGTCCCCCGGACAGGACGAACTATGGCTACACCTTC
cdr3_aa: CASSPPDRTNYGYTF

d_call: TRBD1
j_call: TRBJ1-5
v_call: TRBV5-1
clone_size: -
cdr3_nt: TGCGCCAGCAGCTGGATGGGACAGGGGCAGCCCCAGCATTTT
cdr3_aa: CASSWMGQGQPQHF

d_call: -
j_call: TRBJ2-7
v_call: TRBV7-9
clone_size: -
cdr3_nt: TGTGCCAGCAGCGAGTCCCCGAACTACGAGCAGTACTTC
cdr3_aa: CASSESPNYEQYF

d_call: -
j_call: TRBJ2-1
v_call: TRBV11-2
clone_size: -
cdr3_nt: TGTGCCAGCAGCTTAGTACCCTCGGGGGTATTGAATGAGCAGTTCTTC
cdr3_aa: CASSLVPSGVLNEQFF

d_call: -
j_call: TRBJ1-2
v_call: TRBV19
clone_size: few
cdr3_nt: TGTGCCAGTATCAACAAGGGAGGCAGGGCGATAGATGGCTACACCTTC
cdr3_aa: CASINKGGRAIDGYTF

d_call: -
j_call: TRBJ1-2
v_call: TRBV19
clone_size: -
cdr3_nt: TGTGCCAGTAGTCCCGACACCTATGGCTACACCTTC
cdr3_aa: CASSPDTYGYTF

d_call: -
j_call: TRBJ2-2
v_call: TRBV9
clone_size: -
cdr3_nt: TGTGCCAGCAGCGAGAGTACTTTCACCGGGGAGCTGTTTTTT
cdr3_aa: CASSESTFTGELFF

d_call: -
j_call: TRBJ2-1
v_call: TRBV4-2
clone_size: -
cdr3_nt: TGTGCCAGCAGCCAATCACGGAATGAGCAGTTCTTC
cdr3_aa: CASSQSRNEQFF

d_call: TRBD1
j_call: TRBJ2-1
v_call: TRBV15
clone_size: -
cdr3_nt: TGTGCCACCAGCAGAGGTAGGACAGGGATTTTCGCGTATGAGCAGTTCTTC
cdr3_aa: CATSRGRTGIFAYEQFF

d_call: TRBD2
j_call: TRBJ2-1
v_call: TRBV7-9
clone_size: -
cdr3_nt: TGTGCCAGCAGCTCTCTCGGGGGGGGATCGAACAATGAGCAGTTCTTC
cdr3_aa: CASSSLGGGSNNEQFF

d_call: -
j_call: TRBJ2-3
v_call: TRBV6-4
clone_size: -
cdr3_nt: TGTGCCAGCAGTGACGGCAGACACACAGATACGCAGTATTTT
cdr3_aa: CASSDGRHTDTQYF

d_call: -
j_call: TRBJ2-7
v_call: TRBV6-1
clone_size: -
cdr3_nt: TGTGCCAGCAGTTTAACTAGTTCGTCCGGCGAGCAGTACTTC
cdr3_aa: CASSLTSSSGEQYF

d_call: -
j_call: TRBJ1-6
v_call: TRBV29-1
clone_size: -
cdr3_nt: TGCAGCGTTCAAACCGGGACAACTTATAATTCACCCCTCCACTTT
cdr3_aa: CSVQTGTTYNSPLHF

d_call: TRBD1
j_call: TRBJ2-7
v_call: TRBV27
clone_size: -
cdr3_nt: TGTGCCAGCAAATGGGGGACAGGGGGCTACGAGCAGTACTTC
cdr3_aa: CASKWGTGGYEQYF

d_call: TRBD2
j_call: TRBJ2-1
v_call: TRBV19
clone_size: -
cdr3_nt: TGTGCCAGTAGTATACTAGCGGGGGGCAATGAGCAGTTCTTC
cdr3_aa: CASSILAGGNEQFF

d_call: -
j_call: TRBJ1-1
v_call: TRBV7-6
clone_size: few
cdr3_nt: TGTGCCAGCAGCTTAGGAGCAGGGGTGAACACTGAAGCTTTCTTT
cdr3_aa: CASSLGAGVNTEAFF

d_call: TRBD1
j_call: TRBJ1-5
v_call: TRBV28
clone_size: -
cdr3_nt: TGTGCCAGCAGTCCCAATACAGGGGATCAGCCCCAGCATTTT
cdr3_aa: CASSPNTGDQPQHF

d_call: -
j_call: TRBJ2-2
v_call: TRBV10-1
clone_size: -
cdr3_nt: TGCGCCAGCAGTTCAACCGGGGAGCTGTTTTTT
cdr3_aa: CASSSTGELFF

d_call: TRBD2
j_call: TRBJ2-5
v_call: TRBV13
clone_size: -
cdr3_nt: TGTGCCAGCAGCTTAATACCTAGCGGGGGGATAGGGGAGACCCAGTACTTC
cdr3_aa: CASSLIPSGGIGETQYF

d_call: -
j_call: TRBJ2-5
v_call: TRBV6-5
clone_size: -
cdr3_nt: TGTGCCAGCAGTTACGGCAGCGATGGGGAGACCCAGTACTTC
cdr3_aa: CASSYGSDGETQYF

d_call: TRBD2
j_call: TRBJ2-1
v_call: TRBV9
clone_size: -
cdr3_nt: TGTGCCAGCAGCGCGACTAGCGGGAGGGCCCGTGAGCAGTTCTTC
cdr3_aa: CASSATSGRAREQFF

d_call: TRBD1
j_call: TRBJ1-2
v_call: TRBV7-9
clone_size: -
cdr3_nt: TGTGCCAGCAGCTCCGACAGGGCCGTCCTGGAGGGCTACACCTTC
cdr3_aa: CASSSDRAVLEGYTF

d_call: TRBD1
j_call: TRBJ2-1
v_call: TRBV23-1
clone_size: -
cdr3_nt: TGCGCCAGCAGCCCCCCTTTAGGTAAGTACAGGGGTTGGCTCTACAATGAGCAGTTCTTC
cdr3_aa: CASSPPLGKYRGWLYNEQFF

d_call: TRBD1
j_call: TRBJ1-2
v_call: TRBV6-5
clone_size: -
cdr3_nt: TGTGCCAGCAGCATCGACAGGGGGCCGGGCGGCTACACCTTC
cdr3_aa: CASSIDRGPGGYTF

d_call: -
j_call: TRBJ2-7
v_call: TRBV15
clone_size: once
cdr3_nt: TGTGCCACCAGCTCGCAGGCGGGGCCGGGGGAGCAGTACTTC
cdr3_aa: CATSSQAGPGEQYF

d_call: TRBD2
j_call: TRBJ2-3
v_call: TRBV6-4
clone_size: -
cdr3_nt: TGTGCCAGCAGTCAAAGCGGGGGGGCAGTTCCAAATACGCAGTATTTT
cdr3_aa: CASSQSGGAVPNTQYF

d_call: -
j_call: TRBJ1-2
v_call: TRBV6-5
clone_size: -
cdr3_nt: TGTGCCAGCACCGAACGGGGAGGGGAAGGAGATGGCTACACCTTC
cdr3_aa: CASTERGGEGDGYTF

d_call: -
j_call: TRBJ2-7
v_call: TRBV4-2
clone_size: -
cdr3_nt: TGTGCCAGCAGCCAAGAGGATGGGACTCCGCACGAGCAGTACTTC
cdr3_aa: CASSQEDGTPHEQYF

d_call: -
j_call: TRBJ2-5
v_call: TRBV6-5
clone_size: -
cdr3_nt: TGTGCCAGCAGTTACTCTCTAGGAGGGGAGACCCAGTACTTC
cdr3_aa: CASSYSLGGETQYF

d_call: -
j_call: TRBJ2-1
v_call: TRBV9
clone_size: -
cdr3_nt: TGTGCCAGGCATACCGGGAGTAATGAGCAGTTCTTC
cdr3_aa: CARHTGSNEQFF

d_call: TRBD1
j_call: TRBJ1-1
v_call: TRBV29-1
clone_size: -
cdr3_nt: TGCAGCGGGGGACAGGTCGCAACTGAAGCTTTCTTT
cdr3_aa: CSGGQVATEAFF

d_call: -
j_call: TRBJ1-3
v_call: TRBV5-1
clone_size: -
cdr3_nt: TGCGCCAGCAGTCATGGGGGCAGGACCTCTGGAAACACCATATATTTT
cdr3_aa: CASSHGGRTSGNTIYF

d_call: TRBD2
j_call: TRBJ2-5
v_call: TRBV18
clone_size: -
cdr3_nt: TGTGCCAGCTCCCGCGGGGGGTCGGCTTCCCAAGAGACCCAGTACTTC
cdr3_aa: CASSRGGSASQETQYF

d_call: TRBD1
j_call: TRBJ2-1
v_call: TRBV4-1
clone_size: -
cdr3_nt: TGCGCCAGCAGCCAGGAGGGACAGGGACCCTACAATGAGCAGTTCTTC
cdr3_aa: CASSQEGQGPYNEQFF

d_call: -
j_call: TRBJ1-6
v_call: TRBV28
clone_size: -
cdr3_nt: TGTGCCAGCAATCATGTGATCGGTTCACCCCTCCACTTT
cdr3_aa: CASNHVIGSPLHF

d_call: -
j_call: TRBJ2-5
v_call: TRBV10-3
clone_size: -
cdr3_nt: TGTGCCATCAGTACACCCTACCAAGAGACCCAGTACTTC
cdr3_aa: CAISTPYQETQYF

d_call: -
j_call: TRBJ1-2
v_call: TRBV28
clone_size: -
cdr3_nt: TGTGCCAGCAGTTTTATATCCGGAGTCCTGGGCTACACCTTC
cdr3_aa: CASSFISGVLGYTF

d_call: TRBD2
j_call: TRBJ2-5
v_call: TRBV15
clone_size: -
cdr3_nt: TGTGCCACCAGCGGACTAGCGGGGGGAACCCACCGAAAGACCCAGTACTTC
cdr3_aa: CATSGLAGGTHRKTQYF

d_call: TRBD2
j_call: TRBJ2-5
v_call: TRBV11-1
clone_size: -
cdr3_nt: TGTGCCAGCACCTTCCTAGCGGGAGAGGGAGAGACCCAGTACTTC
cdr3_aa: CASTFLAGEGETQYF

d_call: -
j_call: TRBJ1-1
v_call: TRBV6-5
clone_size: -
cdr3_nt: TGTGCCAGCAGCTCCTCCCGGGAAGGGACTGAAGCTTTCTTT
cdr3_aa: CASSSSREGTEAFF